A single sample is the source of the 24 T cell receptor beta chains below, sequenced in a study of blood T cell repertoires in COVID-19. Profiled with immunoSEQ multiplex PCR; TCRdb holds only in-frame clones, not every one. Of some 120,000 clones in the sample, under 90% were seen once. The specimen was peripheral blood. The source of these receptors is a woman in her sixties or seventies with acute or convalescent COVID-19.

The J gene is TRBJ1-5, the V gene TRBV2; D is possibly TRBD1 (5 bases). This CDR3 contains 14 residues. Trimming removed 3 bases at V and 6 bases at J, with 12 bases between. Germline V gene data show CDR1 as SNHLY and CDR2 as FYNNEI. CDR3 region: CASSEQGGVQPQHF. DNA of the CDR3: TGTGCCAGCAGTGAGCAGGGAGGAGTTCAGCCCCAGCATTTT.

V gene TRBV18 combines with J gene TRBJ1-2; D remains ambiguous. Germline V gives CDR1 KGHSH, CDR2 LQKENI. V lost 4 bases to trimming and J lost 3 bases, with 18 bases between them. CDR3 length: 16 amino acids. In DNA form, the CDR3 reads TGTGCCAGCTCACTCACCGACATCCCCCGAGACTATGGCTACACCTTC. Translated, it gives CASSLTDIPRDYGYTF. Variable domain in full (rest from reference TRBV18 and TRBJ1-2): NAGVMQNPRHLVRRRGQEARLRCSPMKGHSHVYWYRQLPEEGLKFMVYLQKENIIDESGMPKERFSAEFPKEGPSILRIQQVVRGDSAAYFCASSLTDIPRDYGYTFGSGTRLTVV.

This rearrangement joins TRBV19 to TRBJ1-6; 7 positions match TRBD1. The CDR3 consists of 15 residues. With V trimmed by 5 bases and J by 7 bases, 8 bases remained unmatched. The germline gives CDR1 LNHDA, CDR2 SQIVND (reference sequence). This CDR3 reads CASSPLGDRNSPLHF. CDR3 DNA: TGTGCCAGTAGTCCGCTTGGGGACAGAAATTCACCCCTCCACTTT.

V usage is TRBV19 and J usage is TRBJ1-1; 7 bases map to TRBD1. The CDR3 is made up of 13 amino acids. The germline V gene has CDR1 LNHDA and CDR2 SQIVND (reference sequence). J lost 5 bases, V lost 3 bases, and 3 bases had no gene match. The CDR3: CASSIRQGTEAFF. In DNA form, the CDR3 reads TGTGCCAGTAGTATCAGACAGGGAACTGAAGCTTTCTTT.

CDR3 DNA sequence: TGTGCCAGCAGCTTAGGGGGCTCCGGCGACTATGGCTACACCTTC. It translates to CASSLGGSGDYGYTF. This chain connects TRBV7-2 to TRBJ1-2, with TRBD1 as a possible D gene (5 bases). This CDR3 spans 15 amino acids. Germline V gene sequence: CDR1 SGHTA, CDR2 FQGNSA. V lost 1 base and J 3 bases, leaving 12 bases between the germline ends.

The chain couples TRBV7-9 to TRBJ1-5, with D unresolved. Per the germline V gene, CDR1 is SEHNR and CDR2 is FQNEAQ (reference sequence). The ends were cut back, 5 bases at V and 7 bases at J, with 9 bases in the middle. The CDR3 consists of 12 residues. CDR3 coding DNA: TGTGCCAGCAGCGAAGAGAAACAGCCCCAGCATTTT. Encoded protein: CASSEEKQPQHF.

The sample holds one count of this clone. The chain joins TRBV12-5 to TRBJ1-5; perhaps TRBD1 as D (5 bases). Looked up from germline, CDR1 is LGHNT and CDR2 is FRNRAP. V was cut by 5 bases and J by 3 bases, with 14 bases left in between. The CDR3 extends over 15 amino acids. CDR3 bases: TGTGCTAGTGGTCGGACATTGGTGGACAATCAGCCCCAGCATTTT. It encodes CASGRTLVDNQPQHF.

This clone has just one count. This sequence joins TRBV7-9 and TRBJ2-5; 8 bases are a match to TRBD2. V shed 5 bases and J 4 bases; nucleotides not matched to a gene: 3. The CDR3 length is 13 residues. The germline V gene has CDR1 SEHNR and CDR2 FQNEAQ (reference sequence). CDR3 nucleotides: TGTGCCAGCAGCGTCGGGAGGGCAGAGACCCAGTACTTC. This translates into CASSVGRAETQYF.

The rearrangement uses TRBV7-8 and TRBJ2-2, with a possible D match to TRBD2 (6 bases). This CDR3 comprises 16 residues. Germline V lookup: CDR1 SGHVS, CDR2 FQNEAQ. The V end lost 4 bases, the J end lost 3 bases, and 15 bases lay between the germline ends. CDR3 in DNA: TGTGCCAGCAGCTCTATTAAGTCGGGGGACACCGGGGAGCTGTTTTTT. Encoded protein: CASSSIKSGDTGELFF.

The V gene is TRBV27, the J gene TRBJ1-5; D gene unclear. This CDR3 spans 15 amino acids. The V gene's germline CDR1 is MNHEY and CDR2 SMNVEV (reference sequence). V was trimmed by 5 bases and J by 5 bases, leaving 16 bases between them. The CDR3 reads CASSHHIESDQPQHF. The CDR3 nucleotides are TGTGCCAGCAGTCACCACATTGAAAGCGATCAGCCCCAGCATTTT.

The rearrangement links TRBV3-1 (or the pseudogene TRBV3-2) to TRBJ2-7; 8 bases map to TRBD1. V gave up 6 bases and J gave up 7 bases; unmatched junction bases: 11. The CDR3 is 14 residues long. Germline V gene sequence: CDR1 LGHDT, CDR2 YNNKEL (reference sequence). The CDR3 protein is CASSPARQGSEQYF. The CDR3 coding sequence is TGTGCCAGCAGTCCCGCTCGACAGGGGAGTGAGCAGTACTTC.

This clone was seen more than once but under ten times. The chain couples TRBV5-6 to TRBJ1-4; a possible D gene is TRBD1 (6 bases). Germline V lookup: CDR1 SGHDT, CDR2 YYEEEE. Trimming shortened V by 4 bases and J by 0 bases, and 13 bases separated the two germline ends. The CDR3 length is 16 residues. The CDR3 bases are TGTGCCAGCAGCCTCACAGGGAGTACAACTAATGAAAAACTGTTTTTT. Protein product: CASSLTGSTTNEKLFF.

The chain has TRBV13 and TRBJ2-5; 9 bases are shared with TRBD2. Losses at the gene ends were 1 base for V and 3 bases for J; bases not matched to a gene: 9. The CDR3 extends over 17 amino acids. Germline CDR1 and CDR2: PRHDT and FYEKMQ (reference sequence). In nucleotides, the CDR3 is TGTGCCAGCAGCTTAGCGGGGCGGGGGGGCCGTGAAGAGACCCAGTACTTC. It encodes CASSLAGRGGREETQYF.

This CDR3 is CASSDSGDTQYF. Written as DNA, the CDR3 is TGTGCCAGCTCAGATAGCGGCGATACGCAGTATTTT. The rearrangement joins TRBV18 to TRBJ2-3; TRBD2 is a possible D gene (6 bases). V was shortened by 5 bases and J by 6 bases, with 9 bases between the two germline ends. The CDR3 is 12 amino acids. Per germline, CDR1 KGHSH and CDR2 LQKENI.

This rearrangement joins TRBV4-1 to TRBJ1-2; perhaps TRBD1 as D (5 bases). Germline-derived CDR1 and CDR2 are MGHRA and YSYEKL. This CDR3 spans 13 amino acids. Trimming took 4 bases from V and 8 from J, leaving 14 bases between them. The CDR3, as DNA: TGCGCCAGCAGCCTTGGTTCACAGGAGGGCTACACCTTC. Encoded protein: CASSLGSQEGYTF.

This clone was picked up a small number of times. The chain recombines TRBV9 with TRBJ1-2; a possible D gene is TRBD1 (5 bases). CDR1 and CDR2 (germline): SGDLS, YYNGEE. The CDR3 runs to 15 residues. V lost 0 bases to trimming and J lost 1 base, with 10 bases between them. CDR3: CASSVATGSNYGYTF. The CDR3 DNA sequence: TGTGCCAGCAGCGTAGCTACAGGCAGTAACTATGGCTACACCTTC.

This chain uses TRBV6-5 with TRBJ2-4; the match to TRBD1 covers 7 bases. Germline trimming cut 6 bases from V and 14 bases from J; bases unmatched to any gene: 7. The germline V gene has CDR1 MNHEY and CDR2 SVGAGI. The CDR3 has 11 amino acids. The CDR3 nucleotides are TGTGCCAGCAGGAATGGACAGGAAGAGTACTTC. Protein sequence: CASRNGQEEYF.

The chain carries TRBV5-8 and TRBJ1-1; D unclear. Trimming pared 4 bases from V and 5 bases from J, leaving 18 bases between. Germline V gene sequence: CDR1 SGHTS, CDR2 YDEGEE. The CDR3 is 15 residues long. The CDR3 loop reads CASSRRLTAITEAFF. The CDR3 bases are TGTGCCAGCAGCAGGAGGCTAACAGCGATAACTGAAGCTTTCTTT.

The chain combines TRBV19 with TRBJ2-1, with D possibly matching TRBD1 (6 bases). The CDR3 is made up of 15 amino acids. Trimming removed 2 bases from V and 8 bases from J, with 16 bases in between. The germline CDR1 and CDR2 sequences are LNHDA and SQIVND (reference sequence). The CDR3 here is CASSILAGAVDEQFF. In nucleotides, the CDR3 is TGTGCCAGTAGTATACTAGCAGGGGCGGTCGATGAGCAGTTCTTC.

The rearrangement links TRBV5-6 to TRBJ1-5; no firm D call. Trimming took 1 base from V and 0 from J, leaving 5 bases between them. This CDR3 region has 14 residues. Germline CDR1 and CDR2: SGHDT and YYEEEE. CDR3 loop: CASSLLYSNQPQHF. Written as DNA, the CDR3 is TGTGCCAGCAGCTTGCTCTATAGCAATCAGCCCCAGCATTTT.

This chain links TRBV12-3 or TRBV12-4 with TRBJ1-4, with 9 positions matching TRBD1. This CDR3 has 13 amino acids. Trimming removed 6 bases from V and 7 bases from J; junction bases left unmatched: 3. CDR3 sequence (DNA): TGTGCCAGCAGACAGGGGGCCGTTGAAAAACTGTTTTTT. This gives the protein CASRQGAVEKLFF.

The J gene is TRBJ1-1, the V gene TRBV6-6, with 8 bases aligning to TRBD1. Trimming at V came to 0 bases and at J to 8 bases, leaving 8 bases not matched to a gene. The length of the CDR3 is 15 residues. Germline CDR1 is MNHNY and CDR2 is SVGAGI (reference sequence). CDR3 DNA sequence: TGTGCCAGCAGTTACTCGATCGGACAGGGAGGCGAAGCTTTCTTT. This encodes CASSYSIGQGGEAFF.

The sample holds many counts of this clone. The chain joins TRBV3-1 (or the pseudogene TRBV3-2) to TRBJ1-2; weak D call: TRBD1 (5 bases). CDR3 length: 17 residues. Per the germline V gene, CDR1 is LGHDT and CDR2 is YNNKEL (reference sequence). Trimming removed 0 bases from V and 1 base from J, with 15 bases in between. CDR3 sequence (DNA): TGTGCCAGCAGCCAAGACCGCCGTCAGGGTGTTAACTATGGCTACACCTTC. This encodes CASSQDRRQGVNYGYTF.

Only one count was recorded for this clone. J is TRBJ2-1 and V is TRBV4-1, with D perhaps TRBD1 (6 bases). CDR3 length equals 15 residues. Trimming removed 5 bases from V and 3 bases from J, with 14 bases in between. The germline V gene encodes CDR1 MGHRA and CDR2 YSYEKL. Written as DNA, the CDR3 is TGCGCCAGCAGCTACAGGGCAGGGGTCTACAATGAGCAGTTCTTC. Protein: CASSYRAGVYNEQFF.